The 11 T cell receptor beta chains below were found in one sample sequenced in a study of cytomegalovirus exposure and HLA in healthy donors. The PCR made use of 60 Vbeta and 13 Jbeta primers. Method: immunoSEQ multiplex PCR; TCRdb's copy keeps in-frame clones and lacks some. Of just over 200,000 clones in the sample, 75% to 85% were seen once. Material for sequencing was PBMCs. The source is a woman between 40 and 55 years old in good health and CMV-seronegative.

Concerning this clone itself: A read error is likely, as this CDR3 ends without the conserved phenylalanine or tryptophan. The DNA is omitted, as the CDR3 cannot be located on it reliably, and the CDR3 follows TCRdb's listing. The chain uses TRBV10-1 and TRBJ2-3; the DNA was not used to check the table's D call, TRBD1. Germline V gives CDR1 WNHNN, CDR2 SYGVQD (reference sequence). The CDR3 is made up of 11 amino acids, end residues included. This CDR3 is CASSEGGRGRG.

The rearrangement uses TRBV28 and TRBJ1-5; TRBD1 is a possible D gene (5 bases). Germline values: CDR1 MDHEN, CDR2 SYDVKM. The V end was cut by 6 bases, the J end by 9 bases, with 18 bases between. This CDR3 spans 14 amino acids. CDR3 residues: CASSLTEGFRPQHF. DNA of the CDR3: TGTGCCAGCAGCCTCACGGAGGGGTTTAGGCCCCAGCATTTT.

A single count supports this clone. Sequence at one end of the junction differs from germline and may be a read error. V is TRBV7-9 and J is TRBJ1-1, with D tentatively TRBD1 (5 bases). The length of the CDR3 is 12 residues. CDR1 is SEHNR, CDR2 FQNEAQ, per germline (reference sequence). In DNA, the CDR3 is TGTGCCAGCAGCTTAGCTGGGGCTGAGGCTTTCTTT. Its translation is CASSLAGAEAFF. The whole variable domain, filled in from reference TRBV7-9 and TRBJ1-1, reads DTGVSQNPRHKITKRGQNVTFRCDPISEHNRLYWYRQTLGQGPEFLTYFQNEAQLEKSRLLSDRFSAERPKGSFSTLEIQRTEQGDSAMYLCASSLAGAEAFFGQGTRLTVV.

The chain links TRBV12-5 to TRBJ1-2; D might be TRBD1 (5 bases). From germline, CDR1 is LGHNT and CDR2 FRNRAP. The CDR3 is 15 residues long. V lost 2 bases to trimming and J lost 4 bases, with 14 bases between them. The DNA for the CDR3 is TGTGCTAGTGGTTTGACTCCATCAAGGGGCTATGGCTACACCTTC. Residues: CASGLTPSRGYGYTF.

The CDR3 coding sequence is TGTGCCAGCAGTGGGGACAGGACTGGAGGGGAGCAGTACTTC. It translates to CASSGDRTGGEQYF. The chain recombines TRBV6-1 with TRBJ2-7, with 8 bases that match TRBD1. In germline, CDR1 is MNHNS, CDR2 SASEGT. The CDR3 contains 14 residues. J lost 7 bases, V lost 4 bases, and 9 bases had no gene match.

The genes are TRBV10-3 and TRBJ2-1, with D perhaps TRBD2 (5 bases). V dropped 0 bases and J dropped 10 bases, with 22 bases sitting between them. The germline V gene encodes CDR1 ENHRY and CDR2 SYGVKD. The CDR3 extends over 17 amino acids. The CDR3 loop reads CAISESALRRQDDEQFF. The CDR3 DNA reads as TGTGCCATCAGTGAGTCGGCTTTGCGGAGGCAGGATGACGAGCAGTTCTTC.

This clone occurred a few times. The chain has TRBV10-3 and TRBJ2-1, with a tentative D call TRBD2 (6 bases). The CDR3 totals 16 residues. Trimming took 3 bases from V and 1 from J, leaving 13 bases between them. The germline CDR1 and CDR2 sequences are ENHRY and SYGVKD. The DNA of the CDR3 is TGTGCCATCAGTGACCACGGGAGAGGGTCCTACAATGAGCAGTTCTTC. Its protein is CAISDHGRGSYNEQFF.

The chain links TRBV6-1 to TRBJ2-7; TRBD1 aligns across 7 bases. From germline, CDR1 is MNHNS and CDR2 SASEGT. Trimming at V came to 4 bases and at J to 4 bases, leaving 13 bases not matched to a gene. This CDR3 is 16 amino acids long. The CDR3 nucleotides read TGTGCCAGCAGTGCAAGTACCGGGACAGTGTTTTACGAGCAGTACTTC. As protein: CASSASTGTVFYEQYF.

V usage is TRBV11-2 and J usage is TRBJ2-7, with 11 bases identical to TRBD2. The V segment lost 8 bases and the J segment 4 bases; nucleotides outside the gene matches: 10. Per the germline V gene, CDR1 is SGHAT and CDR2 is FQNNGV. The CDR3 length is 15 residues. CDR3 region: CASGIPTSGSYEQYF. The CDR3 nucleotides read TGTGCCAGCGGTATTCCAACTAGCGGGAGTTACGAGCAGTACTTC.

The chain joins TRBV4-2 to TRBJ1-3; D gene uncertain. Trimming removed 1 base at V and 0 bases at J, with 7 bases between. From germline, CDR1 is LGHNA and CDR2 YNFKEQ. The CDR3 has 15 residues. This chain's CDR3 is CASSQALLSGNTIYF. The CDR3 coding sequence is TGTGCCAGCAGCCAAGCCCTCCTCTCTGGAAACACCATATATTTT.

The chain couples TRBV7-2 to TRBJ2-2; TRBD1 might be the D (5 bases). The germline V and J ends were trimmed by 4 bases and 5 bases, with 14 bases remaining between them. In germline, CDR1 is SGHTA, CDR2 FQGNSA. There are 15 residues in the CDR3. CDR3 residues: CASSSRQGGTGELFF. The CDR3 region has the DNA TGTGCCAGCAGCTCCCGCCAGGGCGGTACCGGGGAGCTGTTTTTT.